This T cell receptor beta chain was obtained from a study of blood T cell repertoires in COVID-19. At the level of the study: Samples taken during acute and convalescent COVID-19 were collected in the United States, Italy and Spain. PBMCs, B-cell-depleted T cells, or T cells provided the cDNA or gDNA that made up the material.

Original handling: Scientists estimated how many nucleated cells there were by amplifying reference gene primers. Repertoires were generated with immunoSEQ multiplex PCR, while TCRdb's copy carries only in-frame clones and drops some. V and J calls and clone size are as listed in that table; D and trimming were resolved from the DNA. The sample lists under 85,000 clones, roughly 82% occurring once. Germline V gene sequence: CDR1 SGHNT, CDR2 YYREEE (reference sequence). J lost 4 bases, V lost 8 bases, and 6 bases had no gene match. The CDR3 is 13 residues long. The receptor was derived from a woman older than 75 with active or convalescent COVID-19. The material sequenced was peripheral blood. V and J are TRBV5-4 and TRBJ1-1; 9 positions agree with TRBD1. The CDR3, as DNA: TGTGCCAGTACAGGGGGCGCGCGCACTGAAGCTTTCTTT. Translated: CASTGGARTEAFF.